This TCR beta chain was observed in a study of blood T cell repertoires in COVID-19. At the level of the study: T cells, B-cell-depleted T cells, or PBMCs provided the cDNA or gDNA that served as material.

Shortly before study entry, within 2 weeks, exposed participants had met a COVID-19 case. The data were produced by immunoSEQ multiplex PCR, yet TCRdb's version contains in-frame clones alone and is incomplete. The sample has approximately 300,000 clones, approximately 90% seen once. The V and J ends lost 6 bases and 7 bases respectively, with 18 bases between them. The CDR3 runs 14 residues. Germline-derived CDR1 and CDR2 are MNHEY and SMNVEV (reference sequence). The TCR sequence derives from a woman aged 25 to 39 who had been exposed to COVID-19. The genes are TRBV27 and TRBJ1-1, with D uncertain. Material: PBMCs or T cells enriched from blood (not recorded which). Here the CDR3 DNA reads TGTGCCAGCAGGCCTGCGGCCAGACCGAATGAAGCTTTCTTT. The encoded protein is CASRPAARPNEAFF.